The rows below give T cell receptor beta chains drawn from one sample of a study of brain T cells in children with intractable seizures. Measured with immunoSEQ multiplex PCR; TCRdb has only the in-frame clones, and not every one. Here the sample spans approximately 330,000 clones, over 90% being singletons. Specimen: peripheral blood, collected about 5 months after surgery. The source of these receptors is a boy in the first two years of life with tuberous sclerosis and intractable seizures. Each CDR3 is given with its conserved first and last residue. The order of the fields is V gene, J gene, D gene, clone size, CDR3 protein, CDR3 DNA. A D gene is named only where the DNA matches it firmly. Size tells how often a clone was seen (once, few, many) or the class of an expanded clone, and some rows leave it out.

v_call: TRBV6-5
j_call: TRBJ2-7
d_call: NA
clone_size: NA
cdr3_aa: CASSFSEIGEQYF
cdr3_nt: TGTGCCAGCAGTTTTTCCGAGATCGGCGAGCAGTACTTC

v_call: TRBV4-1
j_call: TRBJ1-5
d_call: NA
clone_size: once
cdr3_aa: CASSQGINQPQHF
cdr3_nt: TGCGCCAGCAGCCAGGGCATCAATCAGCCCCAGCATTTT

v_call: TRBV7-2
j_call: TRBJ1-6
d_call: NA
clone_size: NA
cdr3_aa: CASSLVTVGSPLHF
cdr3_nt: TGTGCCAGCAGCTTAGTGACAGTAGGATCACCCCTCCACTTT

v_call: TRBV6-1
j_call: TRBJ1-6
d_call: NA
clone_size: NA
cdr3_aa: CASSEGQTNSPLHF
cdr3_nt: TGTGCCAGCAGTGAAGGACAAACCAATTCACCCCTCCACTTT

v_call: TRBV12-5
j_call: TRBJ2-5
d_call: TRBD2
clone_size: NA
cdr3_aa: CASGLGLAQETQYF
cdr3_nt: TGTGCTAGTGGTTTGGGACTAGCGCAAGAGACCCAGTACTTC

v_call: TRBV5-5
j_call: TRBJ2-5
d_call: NA
clone_size: NA
cdr3_aa: CASSLAGPGVETQYF
cdr3_nt: TGTGCCAGCAGCTTGGCGGGCCCGGGGGTTGAGACCCAGTACTTC

v_call: TRBV23-1
j_call: TRBJ2-5
d_call: NA
clone_size: NA
cdr3_aa: CASSQGGLSIQETQYF
cdr3_nt: TGCGCCAGCAGTCAAGGTGGGTTAAGCATCCAAGAGACCCAGTACTTC

v_call: TRBV2
j_call: TRBJ1-6
d_call: NA
clone_size: NA
cdr3_aa: CASTGEWNSPLHF
cdr3_nt: TGTGCCAGCACGGGGGAGTGGAATTCACCCCTCCACTTT

v_call: TRBV18
j_call: TRBJ1-3
d_call: TRBD1
clone_size: NA
cdr3_aa: CASSPARQGKVGNTIYF
cdr3_nt: TGTGCCAGCTCACCTGCCCGACAGGGGAAGGTCGGAAACACCATATATTTT

v_call: TRBV5-4
j_call: TRBJ2-5
d_call: NA
clone_size: NA
cdr3_aa: CASSFSGPRPETQYF
cdr3_nt: TGTGCCAGCAGCTTCAGCGGTCCCCGGCCAGAGACCCAGTACTTC

v_call: TRBV30
j_call: TRBJ2-7
d_call: NA
clone_size: NA
cdr3_aa: CAWSNGAEQYF
cdr3_nt: TGTGCCTGGAGTAATGGCGCGGAGCAGTACTTC

v_call: TRBV7-9
j_call: TRBJ1-4
d_call: TRBD1
clone_size: NA
cdr3_aa: CASSQDPGTGPTNEKLFF
cdr3_nt: TGTGCCAGCAGCCAGGACCCCGGGACAGGACCTACTAATGAAAAACTGTTTTTT

v_call: TRBV28
j_call: TRBJ1-2
d_call: NA
clone_size: NA
cdr3_aa: CASSFYNNYGYTF
cdr3_nt: TGTGCCAGCAGTTTCTACAATAACTATGGCTACACCTTC

v_call: TRBV21-1
j_call: TRBJ1-3
d_call: NA
clone_size: NA
cdr3_aa: CASSKHRASGNTIYF
cdr3_nt: TGTGCCAGCAGCAAACACAGGGCCTCTGGAAACACCATATATTTT

v_call: TRBV6-2/TRBV6-3
j_call: TRBJ1-5
d_call: TRBD1
clone_size: NA
cdr3_aa: CASSYARDRGGVDQPQHF
cdr3_nt: TGTGCCAGCAGTTACGCCCGCGACAGGGGCGGGGTGGATCAGCCCCAGCATTTT

v_call: TRBV27
j_call: TRBJ2-1
d_call: TRBD2
clone_size: NA
cdr3_aa: CASSLKGGLAGFLSSYNEQFF
cdr3_nt: TGTGCCAGCAGTTTGAAGGGAGGGTTAGCGGGATTCCTCAGCTCCTACAATGAGCAGTTCTTC

v_call: TRBV3-1/TRBV3-2
j_call: TRBJ2-2
d_call: NA
clone_size: once
cdr3_aa: CASSHPLGGGELFF
cdr3_nt: TGTGCCAGCAGCCACCCCTTGGGGGGCGGGGAGCTGTTTTTT

v_call: TRBV30
j_call: TRBJ1-2
d_call: NA
clone_size: NA
cdr3_aa: CAWTNPGDGYTF
cdr3_nt: TGTGCCTGGACAAATCCAGGGGATGGCTACACCTTC

v_call: TRBV25-1
j_call: TRBJ2-1
d_call: NA
clone_size: NA
cdr3_aa: CARTGLEQFF
cdr3_nt: TGTGCCCGTACTGGACTCGAGCAGTTCTTC

v_call: TRBV6-5
j_call: TRBJ2-7
d_call: TRBD2
clone_size: once
cdr3_aa: CASRTSGGAQQQYF
cdr3_nt: TGTGCCAGTAGGACTAGCGGGGGGGCTCAGCAGCAGTACTTC

v_call: TRBV30
j_call: TRBJ2-7
d_call: NA
clone_size: NA
cdr3_aa: CAWGPASYEQYF
cdr3_nt: TGTGCCTGGGGTCCAGCCTCCTACGAGCAGTACTTC

v_call: TRBV15
j_call: TRBJ1-2
d_call: NA
clone_size: NA
cdr3_aa: CATSARANYGYTF
cdr3_nt: TGTGCCACCAGCGCCAGGGCGAACTATGGCTACACCTTC

v_call: TRBV4-1
j_call: TRBJ1-1
d_call: NA
clone_size: NA
cdr3_aa: CASSQSVLNTEAFF
cdr3_nt: TGCGCCAGCAGCCAGTCGGTTTTGAACACTGAAGCTTTCTTT

v_call: TRBV12-3/TRBV12-4
j_call: TRBJ1-1
d_call: NA
clone_size: NA
cdr3_aa: CASLVKGGATFF
cdr3_nt: TGTGCCAGTTTAGTCAAAGGGGGGGCGACTTTCTTT

v_call: TRBV7-9
j_call: TRBJ1-4
d_call: NA
clone_size: NA
cdr3_aa: CASSRVSWVENEKLFF
cdr3_nt: TGTGCCAGCAGCCGTGTGAGTTGGGTGGAAAATGAAAAACTGTTTTTT

v_call: TRBV14
j_call: TRBJ1-1
d_call: NA
clone_size: NA
cdr3_aa: CASSQDLPHRGQAFF
cdr3_nt: TGTGCCAGCAGCCAAGATCTTCCGCACCGGGGGCAAGCTTTCTTT

v_call: TRBV7-2
j_call: TRBJ2-5
d_call: NA
clone_size: NA
cdr3_aa: CASSLVGGAQYF
cdr3_nt: TGTGCCAGCAGCTTAGTCGGCGGGGCCCAGTACTTC

v_call: TRBV21-1
j_call: TRBJ2-3
d_call: NA
clone_size: NA
cdr3_aa: CASSKDPWQGSTDTQYF
cdr3_nt: TGTGCCAGCAGCAAAGACCCCTGGCAGGGTAGCACAGATACGCAGTATTTT

v_call: TRBV6-5
j_call: TRBJ1-5
d_call: NA
clone_size: NA
cdr3_aa: CASRSRQVSNQPQHF
cdr3_nt: TGTGCCAGCAGGAGTAGACAGGTTTCCAATCAGCCCCAGCATTTT

v_call: TRBV12-3/TRBV12-4
j_call: TRBJ1-2
d_call: NA
clone_size: NA
cdr3_aa: CASSLIDYGYTF
cdr3_nt: TGTGCCAGCAGTTTAATCGACTATGGCTACACCTTC

v_call: TRBV3-1/TRBV3-2
j_call: TRBJ1-2
d_call: NA
clone_size: NA
cdr3_aa: CASSQRTVSNYGYTF
cdr3_nt: TGTGCCAGCAGCCAACGGACAGTCTCTAACTATGGCTACACCTTC

v_call: TRBV6-6
j_call: TRBJ2-7
d_call: TRBD2
clone_size: NA
cdr3_aa: CASSQLPRLAARYEQYF
cdr3_nt: TGTGCCAGCAGTCAACTCCCCCGACTAGCCGCCCGGTACGAGCAGTACTTC

v_call: TRBV3-1/TRBV3-2
j_call: TRBJ1-1
d_call: NA
clone_size: NA
cdr3_aa: CASSQDRFMNTEAFF
cdr3_nt: TGTGCCAGCAGCCAAGACAGGTTCATGAACACTGAAGCTTTCTTT

v_call: TRBV11-2
j_call: TRBJ2-7
d_call: NA
clone_size: once
cdr3_aa: CASSPIRGGLAYEQYF
cdr3_nt: TGTGCCAGCAGCCCAATAAGGGGGGGCTTAGCCTACGAGCAGTACTTC

v_call: TRBV28
j_call: TRBJ1-1
d_call: NA
clone_size: NA
cdr3_aa: CATADGNTEAFF
cdr3_nt: TGTGCCACCGCGGACGGGAACACTGAAGCTTTCTTT

v_call: TRBV7-3
j_call: TRBJ1-6
d_call: TRBD1
clone_size: NA
cdr3_aa: CASSKGEGAHSPLHF
cdr3_nt: TGTGCCAGCAGCAAAGGGGAGGGGGCGCATTCACCCCTCCACTTT

v_call: TRBV7-9
j_call: TRBJ2-7
d_call: TRBD2
clone_size: NA
cdr3_aa: CASSETSGRVGF
cdr3_nt: TGTGCCAGCAGCGAGACTAGCGGGAGGGTTGGCTTC